The clone carrying this TCR beta chain was picked up one time. As yet, its antigen is unknown. The sample belongs to a study of shared clonotypes between healthy human individuals. Every immunoSEQ plate was one replicate of a subset's evenly spread DNA. TCRdb keeps only in-frame clones here, not all; method: immunoSEQ multiplex PCR. Of fewer than 3 million clones in the sample, about nine tenths were seen once. Study-level points and caveats: Naive subsets, compared against memory subsets, generally had larger estimated richness values.

V lost 3 bases, J lost 5 bases, and 11 bases stayed unmatched. This CDR3 has 16 residues. CDR1 and CDR2 from the germline V gene are MNHEY and SMNVEV (reference sequence). The specimen sequenced was naive CD4+ T cells from PBMCs. As for subset: CD45RA+ positively selected. This sequence was found in a young man in good health. Some clones in this sample may be carry-over from other donors' samples. The chain uses TRBV27 and TRBJ1-1; TRBD1 aligns across 8 bases. The DNA of the CDR3 is TGTGCCAGCAGTTTCCACTCGGACAGGGTGGGGACTGAAGCTTTCTTT. As protein: CASSFHSDRVGTEAFF.